The 21 T cell receptor beta chains presented below share a single source sample, sequenced in a study of early T cells in non-severe SARS-CoV-2 infection. TCRdb reprocessed the 5' RACE reads with MiXCR, giving one entry per CDR3 protein. Of 30,000 or so distinct CDR3 sequences detected, 6% to 7% appear once; the ten largest clones hold about a third. Sequencing was done on a sample of whole blood. The source of these receptors is an adult who was a healthcare worker with PCR-confirmed SARS-CoV-2 infection or an uninfected control (not recorded which).

This clonotype was detected many times. The V gene is TRBV5-6, the J gene TRBJ2-7; D uncertain. CDR1 is SGHDT, CDR2 YYEEEE, per germline. Trimming removed 0 bases at V and 2 bases at J, with 6 bases between. The CDR3 is 13 residues long. CDR3 residues: CASSLELAYEQYF. CDR3 nucleotide sequence: TGTGCCAGCAGCTTGGAGTTAGCCTACGAGCAGTACTTC.

This clonotype has a count of ten or more. The rearrangement uses TRBV4-1 and TRBJ2-1; 15 bases agree with TRBD2. Germline V gene data show CDR1 as MGHRA and CDR2 as YSYEKL. V lost 3 bases and J lost 7; bases outside the gene matches: 7. This CDR3 contains 17 residues. The CDR3 here is CASSHGLAGGPRNEQFF. The DNA of the CDR3 is TGCGCCAGCAGCCACGGACTAGCGGGAGGGCCTCGGAATGAGCAGTTCTTC.

This clonotype was observed a handful of times. The gene calls are TRBV19 and TRBJ2-5; D unclear. The CDR3 has 14 residues. Trimming removed 0 bases at V and 5 bases at J, with 10 bases between. Per germline, CDR1 LNHDA and CDR2 SQIVND (reference sequence). The CDR3 nucleotides read TGTGCCAGTAGTATAGATCTCTTCGGGGAGACCCAGTACTTC. It translates to CASSIDLFGETQYF.

The CDR3: CSASPAGDLAGEQYF. CDR3 DNA: TGCAGTGCTAGTCCCGCTGGGGACCTGGCGGGGGAGCAGTACTTC. This chain links TRBV20-1 with TRBJ2-7; a weak D match, TRBD2 (6 bases). Trimming took off 3 bases at V and 7 bases at J, with 22 bases between the two ends. The CDR3 length is 15 residues. Germline CDR1 DFQATT, CDR2 SNEGSKA (reference sequence).

The genes are TRBV3-1 and TRBJ1-4; D is unresolved. V was pared by 6 bases and J by 7 bases, with 12 bases between. This CDR3 spans 13 amino acids. Germline CDR1 LGHDT, CDR2 YNNKEL (reference sequence). The CDR3, as DNA: TGTGCCAGCAGTCCATTGGTCGGTGAAAAACTGTTTTTT. This encodes CASSPLVGEKLFF.

This clonotype was counted ten times or more. The chain joins TRBV19 to TRBJ2-4, with unresolved D. Germline CDR1 and CDR2: LNHDA and SQIVND (reference sequence). This CDR3 has 16 residues. The germline V and J ends were trimmed by 1 base and 6 bases, with 16 bases remaining between them. CDR3 coding DNA: TGTGCCAGTAGTATAGGTCCGGTTAAAATGGGAAACATTCAGTACTTC. This translates into CASSIGPVKMGNIQYF.

This clonotype was observed many times. The chain has TRBV28 and TRBJ1-1; D possibly corresponds to TRBD1 (6 bases). Germline lookup yields CDR1 MDHEN and CDR2 SYDVKM. The CDR3 totals 14 residues. Trimming left V 2 bases short and J 4 bases short, with 11 bases between. The CDR3 here is CASSLGGALTEAFF. Here the CDR3 DNA reads TGTGCCAGCAGTTTAGGGGGGGCCCTCACTGAAGCTTTCTTT.

The DNA of the CDR3 is TGTGCCATCAGTCGGCTAGCGGTAAACAATGAGCAGTTCTTC. Translation: CAISRLAVNNEQFF. The rearrangement joins TRBV10-3 to TRBJ2-1, with 7 bases identical to TRBD2. V was clipped by 5 bases and J by 5 bases; unmatched bases: 6. This CDR3 spans 14 amino acids. Germline V gene sequence: CDR1 ENHRY, CDR2 SYGVKD.

The table lists this clonotype with many counts. The rearrangement links TRBV7-3 to TRBJ2-1; the D is unclear. The V end was cut by 3 bases, the J end by 0 bases, with 9 bases between. There are 15 residues in the CDR3. Germline V gives CDR1 SGHTA, CDR2 FQGTGA. The CDR3 DNA reads TGTGCCAGCAGCTTGACGGTGAGCTCCTACAATGAGCAGTTCTTC. Residues: CASSLTVSSYNEQFF.

The CDR3 DNA follows: TGTGCCAGTAGTCGGAAGAGGGGCGCGAACACCGGGGAGCTGTTTTTT. It yields the protein CASSRKRGANTGELFF. J is TRBJ2-2 and V is TRBV19, with D perhaps given as TRBD1 or TRBD2 (5 bases each). The germline gives CDR1 LNHDA, CDR2 SQIVND (reference sequence). Trimming left V 5 bases short and J 0 bases short, with 13 bases between. The CDR3 contains 16 residues.

Ten or more counts support this clonotype. The chain carries TRBV20-1 and TRBJ2-6, with unresolved D. CDR1 is DFQATT and CDR2 is SNEGSKA in the germline V gene (reference sequence). CDR3 length: 13 amino acids. V was cut by 6 bases and J by 4 bases, with 10 bases left in between. CDR3 region: CSAWLLGANVLTF. CDR3 nucleotide sequence: TGCAGTGCCTGGCTTTTAGGGGCCAACGTCCTGACTTTC.

This clonotype was detected many times. This rearrangement joins TRBV28 to TRBJ2-1, with D perhaps given as TRBD1 or TRBD2 (5 bases each). This CDR3 has 16 residues. V shed 5 bases and J shed 0 bases, with 14 bases lying between them. Germline CDR1 is MDHEN and CDR2 is SYDVKM. The CDR3 is CASSPPSGSSYNEQFF. The CDR3 DNA follows: TGTGCCAGCAGTCCACCATCAGGGAGCTCCTACAATGAGCAGTTCTTC.

Ten or more counts support this clonotype. The J gene is TRBJ2-1, the V gene TRBV20-1; 9 bases fit TRBD2. This CDR3 region has 16 residues. CDR1 is DFQATT, CDR2 SNEGSKA, per germline (reference sequence). With 1 base clipped from V and 8 bases from J, the junction kept 12 bases outside the gene matches. CDR3 loop: CSARAPLAGRQDEQFF. In DNA form, the CDR3 reads TGCAGTGCTAGAGCCCCTCTAGCGGGGAGGCAGGATGAGCAGTTCTTC.

The J gene is TRBJ2-1, the V gene TRBV7-9; TRBD1 aligns across 7 bases. The germline V gene encodes CDR1 SEHNR and CDR2 FQNEAQ (reference sequence). Germline trimming cut 5 bases from V and 6 bases from J; bases unmatched to any gene: 7. This CDR3 is built from 14 residues. CDR3 residues: CASSPTGATNEQFF. The CDR3 DNA reads TGTGCCAGCAGCCCTACAGGGGCCACCAATGAGCAGTTCTTC. The complete variable domain, with remaining parts taken from reference TRBV7-9 and TRBJ2-1, reads DTGVSQNPRHKITKRGQNVTFRCDPISEHNRLYWYRQTLGQGPEFLTYFQNEAQLEKSRLLSDRFSAERPKGSFSTLEIQRTEQGDSAMYLCASSPTGATNEQFFGPGTRLTVL.

This clonotype was detected many times. This chain uses TRBV7-3 with TRBJ2-3; a weak D match, TRBD2 (6 bases). Between the trimmed V and J ends, which lost 6 bases and 2 bases, there was a span of 15 bases. CDR3 size: 15 residues. CDR1 SGHTA and CDR2 FQGTGA come from the germline V gene. The CDR3 is CASRLGRRDTDTQYF. CDR3 coding DNA: TGTGCCAGCAGATTGGGTCGGAGGGACACAGATACGCAGTATTTT.

This clonotype was detected many times. The chain links TRBV7-9 to TRBJ2-3; D uncertain. This CDR3 is 11 amino acids long. Looked up from germline, CDR1 is SEHNR and CDR2 is FQNEAQ (reference sequence). V lost 4 bases and J 10 bases, leaving 9 bases between the germline ends. Here the CDR3 DNA reads TGTGCCAGCAGCTCCAGTGGGGCGCAGTATTTT. It encodes CASSSSGAQYF.

The V and J genes are TRBV6-5 and TRBJ2-3; 10 bases line up with TRBD2. The germline V gene encodes CDR1 MNHEY and CDR2 SVGAGI. The CDR3 loop spans 17 amino acids. Unmatched junction bases numbered 9, after V lost 2 bases and J lost 4 bases. The CDR3, as DNA: TGTGCCAGCAGTTACACCCCTCAAGCGGGAGGGCCAGATACGCAGTATTTT. As protein: CASSYTPQAGGPDTQYF.

This clonotype came up many times. The rearrangement uses TRBV20-1 and TRBJ2-1, with TRBD2 matching 9 bases. Germline CDR1 reads DFQATT; CDR2 reads SNEGSKA (reference sequence). The CDR3 has 15 amino acids. Trimming removed 0 bases from V and 1 base from J; junction bases left unmatched: 1. The CDR3 DNA follows: TGCAGTGCTAGAGACAGCGGGGGGTCCTACAATGAGCAGTTCTTC. This gives the protein CSARDSGGSYNEQFF.

In this sample, this clonotype turned up many times. In DNA, the CDR3 is TGTGCCACCAGCAGAGATAGTGTCGTAAGGGAGCAGTTCTTC. Protein: CATSRDSVVREQFF. The chain recombines TRBV15 with TRBJ2-1; D is undetermined. The CDR3 contains 14 residues. CDR1 and CDR2 (germline): LNHNV, YYDKDF (reference sequence). With 0 bases removed from V and 10 bases from J, the gap between germline ends came to 13 bases.

This clonotype was found a few times. CDR3 loop: CASQREGGYEQYF. In nucleotides, the CDR3 is TGTGCCAGCCAGCGGGAGGGCGGCTACGAGCAGTACTTC. The chain combines TRBV2 with TRBJ2-7, with 10 bases identical to TRBD2. The CDR3 is 13 residues long. The germline V gene has CDR1 SNHLY and CDR2 FYNNEI. V was clipped by 8 bases and J by 3 bases; unmatched bases: 4.

Ten or more counts support this clonotype. J is TRBJ1-6 and V is TRBV11-2, with TRBD1 identical over 9 bases. V lost 4 bases and J lost 5; bases outside the gene matches: 6. The CDR3 runs to 16 residues. Germline V gene data show CDR1 as SGHAT and CDR2 as FQNNGV. Here the CDR3 reads CASSSRTGANNSPLHF. The CDR3 nucleotides are TGTGCCAGCAGCTCCCGGACAGGGGCTAATAATTCACCCCTCCACTTT. The whole variable domain, remainder taken from reference TRBV11-2 and TRBJ1-6, is EAGVAQSPRYKIIEKRQSVAFWCNPISGHATLYWYQQILGQGPKLLIQFQNNGVVDDSQLPKDRFSAERLKGVDSTLKIQPAKLEDSAVYLCASSSRTGANNSPLHFGNGTRLTVT.